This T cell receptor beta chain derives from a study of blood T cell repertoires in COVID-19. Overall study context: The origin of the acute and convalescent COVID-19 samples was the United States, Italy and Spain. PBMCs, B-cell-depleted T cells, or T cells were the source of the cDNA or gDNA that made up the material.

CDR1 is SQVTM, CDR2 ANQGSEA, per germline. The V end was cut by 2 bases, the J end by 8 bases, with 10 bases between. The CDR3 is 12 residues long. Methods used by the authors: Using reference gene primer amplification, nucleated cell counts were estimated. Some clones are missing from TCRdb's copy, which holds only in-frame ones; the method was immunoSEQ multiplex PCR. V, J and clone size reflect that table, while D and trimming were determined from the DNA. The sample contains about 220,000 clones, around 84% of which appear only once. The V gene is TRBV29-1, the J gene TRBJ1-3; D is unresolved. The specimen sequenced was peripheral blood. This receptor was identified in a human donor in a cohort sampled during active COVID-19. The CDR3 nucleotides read TGCAGCGTTGAACGGAGGAGGGACACCATATATTTT. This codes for CSVERRRDTIYF.